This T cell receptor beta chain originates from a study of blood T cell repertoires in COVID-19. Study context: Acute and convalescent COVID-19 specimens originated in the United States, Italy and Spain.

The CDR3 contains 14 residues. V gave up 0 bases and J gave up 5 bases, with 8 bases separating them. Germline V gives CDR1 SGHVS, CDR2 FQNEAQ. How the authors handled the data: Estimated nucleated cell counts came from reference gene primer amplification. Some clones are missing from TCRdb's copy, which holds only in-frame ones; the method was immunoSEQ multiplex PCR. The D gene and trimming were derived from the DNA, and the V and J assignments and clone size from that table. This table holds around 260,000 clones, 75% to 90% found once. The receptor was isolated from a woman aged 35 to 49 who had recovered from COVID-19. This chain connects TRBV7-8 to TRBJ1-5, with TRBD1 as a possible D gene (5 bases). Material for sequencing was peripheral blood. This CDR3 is CASSLAGGDQPQHF. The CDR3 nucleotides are TGTGCCAGCAGCTTAGCGGGGGGGGATCAGCCCCAGCATTTT.